This entry features one T cell receptor beta chain sequence. Its antigen is unidentified. This specimen belongs to a study of OX40 agonist ivuxolimab in advanced cancers. Study details: Hepatocellular carcinoma, melanoma, renal cell or head and neck cancer affected the dose-escalation patients. Partial responses were seen in three patients, one with hepatocellular carcinoma and two with cutaneous melanoma.

Produced via immunoSEQ multiplex PCR; TCRdb's table is partial and in-frame only. The sample records under 20,000 clones, 65% to 75% being singletons. V shed 5 bases and J shed 8 bases, with 22 bases lying between them. Germline V gene sequence: CDR1 SGHNT, CDR2 YYREEE (reference sequence). CDR3 length equals 15 residues. Study observations and caveats: With doses of 0.1 to 3.0 mg/kg, CD4+ and CD8+ blood T cells had undergone clonal expansion by week 6.

The rearrangement joins TRBV5-4 to TRBJ1-1; a possible D gene is TRBD1 (6 bases). The receptor was derived from an adult with an advanced solid tumor such as melanoma, head and neck, liver or kidney cancer. Sequenced here: CD4+ or CD8+ T cells sorted from blood, sampled in a trial of the OX40 agonist ivuxolimab. The CDR3 here is CASRSTGTGEAEAFF. CDR3 nucleotide sequence: TGTGCCAGCAGGAGTACAGGGACCGGAGAAGCCGAAGCTTTCTTT.